Shown below are 27 T cell receptor beta chains from a single sample sequenced in a study of OX40 agonist ivuxolimab in advanced cancers. Assay used: immunoSEQ multiplex PCR; TCRdb lists only in-frame clones, some missing. The sample has about 80,000 clones; roughly 90% are singletons. Specimen: CD4+ or CD8+ T cells sorted from blood, collected in a trial of the OX40 agonist ivuxolimab. The source of these receptors is an adult with an advanced solid tumor such as melanoma, head and neck, liver or kidney cancer.

The chain carries TRBV27 and TRBJ2-7, with D tentatively TRBD1 or TRBD2 (6 bases each). V was clipped by 8 bases and J by 9 bases, with 17 bases between them. This CDR3 has 12 amino acids. The V gene's germline CDR1 is MNHEY and CDR2 SMNVEV (reference sequence). CDR3 coding DNA: TGTGCCAGCCGGGGGCAGGGGCGTCCGCAGTACTTC. This sequence encodes CASRGQGRPQYF.

This clone was seen more than once but under ten times. This chain joins TRBV29-1 and TRBJ2-7; D could derive from TRBD1 or TRBD2 (5 bases each). V lost 4 bases to trimming and J lost 6 bases, with 22 bases between them. The CDR3 spans 15 residues. Germline CDR1 and CDR2: SQVTM and ANQGSEA. CDR3 residues: CSVVPAPGTAGEQYF. As DNA, the CDR3 is TGCAGCGTTGTTCCGGCCCCCGGGACCGCGGGCGAGCAGTACTTC.

The J gene is TRBJ2-1, the V gene TRBV2, with unresolved D. V lost 5 bases, J lost 3 bases, and 17 bases lay in between. Germline V gives CDR1 SNHLY, CDR2 FYNNEI. The CDR3 sequence is 16 residues long. In DNA form, the CDR3 reads TGTGCCAGCAGTCCGCTTACTTCCCGGATCTACAATGAGCAGTTCTTC. This translates into CASSPLTSRIYNEQFF. Full variable domain (rest looked up from reference TRBV2 and TRBJ2-1): EPEVTQTPSHQVTQMGQEVILRCVPISNHLYFYWYRQILGQKVEFLVSFYNNEISEKSEIFDDQFSVERPDGSNFTLKIRSTKLEDSAMYFCASSPLTSRIYNEQFFGPGTRLTVL.

The chain links TRBV29-1 to TRBJ2-7, with D maybe TRBD2 (6 bases). The CDR3 runs to 13 residues. The germline V gene encodes CDR1 SQVTM and CDR2 ANQGSEA. Between the trimmed V and J ends, which lost 6 bases and 6 bases, there was a span of 18 bases. CDR3 protein: CSVGVRLEGEQYF. CDR3 coding DNA: TGCAGCGTGGGGGTAAGACTAGAAGGCGAGCAGTACTTC.

The V and J genes are TRBV10-3 and TRBJ1-2, with TRBD1 as a possible D gene (6 bases). V lost 3 bases and J lost 4, with 9 bases in between. The CDR3 sequence is 13 residues long. Germline V CDR1 and CDR2: ENHRY, SYGVKD. The CDR3, as DNA: TGTGCCATCAGTGAATCGACAGGCTATGGCTACACCTTC. It yields the protein CAISESTGYGYTF.

This clone has just a few counts. The chain is built from TRBV7-2 and TRBJ1-5; no firm D call. The germline gives CDR1 SGHTA, CDR2 FQGNSA. V gave up 6 bases and J gave up 7 bases, with 10 bases separating them. The CDR3 contains 12 residues. Written as DNA, the CDR3 is TGTGCCAGCAGTCGACCCGGACAGCCCCAGCATTTT. It encodes CASSRPGQPQHF. The full variable domain, its missing parts supplied by reference TRBV7-2 and TRBJ1-5, is GAGVSQSPSNKVTEKGKDVELRCDPISGHTALYWYRQSLGQGLEFLIYFQGNSAPDKSGLPSDRFSAERTGGSVSTLTIQRTQQEDSAVYLCASSRPGQPQHFGDGTRLSIL.

The chain uses TRBV5-4 and TRBJ1-1; a weak D match, TRBD1 (6 bases). V lost 3 bases and J lost 4, with 19 bases in between. Per the germline V gene, CDR1 is SGHNT and CDR2 is YYREEE (reference sequence). This CDR3 has 16 amino acids. CDR3 nucleotides: TGTGCCAGCAGCTCCATAGGGACACCCGGGAGCACTGAAGCTTTCTTT. Translating it yields CASSSIGTPGSTEAFF.

This clone was picked up a small number of times. For the CDR3, the DNA is TGTGCCACCCACAGGGATGAGCAGTTCTTC. Translating it yields CATHRDEQFF. This chain joins TRBV25-1 and TRBJ2-1, with D possibly matching TRBD1 (6 bases). The CDR3 totals 10 residues. The V gene lost 10 bases and the J gene lost 8 bases, with 9 bases spanning the gap. CDR1 and CDR2 from the germline V gene are MGHDK and SYGVNS.

The genes are TRBV6-1 and TRBJ1-3; 8 bases map to TRBD1. There are 15 residues in the CDR3. Germline CDR1 MNHNS, CDR2 SASEGT. Germline trimming cut 7 bases from V and 4 bases from J; bases unmatched to any gene: 9. CDR3 amino acids: CASKIGQGSGNTIYF. CDR3 nucleotides: TGTGCCAGCAAGATCGGACAGGGCTCAGGAAACACCATATATTTT.

The J gene is TRBJ2-1, the V gene TRBV19, with D perhaps matching TRBD1 (6 bases). V dropped 7 bases and J dropped 4 bases, with 20 bases sitting between them. Germline CDR1 is LNHDA and CDR2 is SQIVND (reference sequence). The CDR3 runs to 16 residues. The CDR3 spells CASTGPGLGGYNEQFF. The CDR3 DNA reads as TGTGCCAGTACCGGTCCAGGGCTAGGGGGATACAATGAGCAGTTCTTC.

V is TRBV11-1 and J is TRBJ1-3; D perhaps matches TRBD1 (6 bases). V gave up 5 bases and J gave up 3 bases, with 11 bases separating them. This CDR3 comprises 14 residues. Per the germline V gene, CDR1 is SGHAT and CDR2 is FQDESV (reference sequence). The CDR3 nucleotides are TGTGCCAGCAGCCCCGACAGGATTGGAAACACCATATATTTT. Residues: CASSPDRIGNTIYF.

This chain links TRBV7-2 with TRBJ2-3; 15 positions agree with TRBD2. The V gene end was trimmed by 1 base and the J gene end by 6 bases; junction bases not matched to a gene: 8. The CDR3 is 18 amino acids. The germline V gene encodes CDR1 SGHTA and CDR2 FQGNSA. The CDR3 sequence is CASSLVAGLAGGWDTQYF. The DNA of the CDR3 is TGTGCCAGCAGCTTAGTAGCCGGACTAGCGGGAGGGTGGGATACGCAGTATTTT.

The V and J genes are TRBV7-2 and TRBJ1-2; 10 bases agree with TRBD1. V was pared by 3 bases and J by 5 bases, with 6 bases of the junction left unmatched. This CDR3 has 15 residues. Germline values: CDR1 SGHTA, CDR2 FQGNSA. In DNA form, the CDR3 reads TGTGCCAGCAGCTTGGGGGGACAGGGGTTATATGGCTACACCTTC. Translated: CASSLGGQGLYGYTF.

This chain uses TRBV11-2 with TRBJ2-7; no reliable D call. In germline, CDR1 is SGHAT, CDR2 FQNNGV. The CDR3 is 14 amino acids. V shed 0 bases and J shed 4 bases, with 10 bases lying between them. As DNA, the CDR3 is TGTGCCAGCAGCTTAGATCTGGCCTGGTACGAGCAGTACTTC. This sequence encodes CASSLDLAWYEQYF.

V and J are TRBV19 and TRBJ1-5, with 9 nucleotides matching TRBD1. The CDR3 is made up of 13 amino acids. V trimming: 5 bases; J trimming: 7 bases; junction bases outside the gene matches: 3. CDR1 LNHDA and CDR2 SQIVND come from the germline V gene (reference sequence). CDR3 sequence (DNA): TGTGCCAGTAGTTGGGACAGGGAACAGCCCCAGCATTTT. It codes for CASSWDREQPQHF.

The chain carries TRBV14 and TRBJ2-7, with D perhaps TRBD2 (5 bases). Germline assignment: CDR1 SGHDN and CDR2 FVKESK. Trimming shortened V by 2 bases and J by 3 bases, and 11 bases separated the two germline ends. This CDR3 is 14 amino acids long. The CDR3, as DNA: TGTGCCAGCAGCCAATGGAGGAGGAGCTACGAGCAGTACTTC. Its protein product is CASSQWRRSYEQYF. Drawing the rest from reference TRBV14 and TRBJ2-7, the complete variable domain is EAGVTQFPSHSVIEKGQTVTLRCDPISGHDNLYWYRRVMGKEIKFLLHFVKESKQDESGMPNNRFLAERTGGTYSTLKVQPAELEDSGVYFCASSQWRRSYEQYFGPGTRLTVT.

The rearrangement uses TRBV19 and TRBJ2-5; TRBD1 might be the D (5 bases). V dropped 7 bases and J dropped 4 bases, with 7 bases sitting between them. This CDR3 has 11 amino acids. Germline V gene lookup returns CDR1 LNHDA and CDR2 SQIVND (reference sequence). CDR3 in amino acids: CASTGSETQYF. For the CDR3, the DNA is TGTGCCAGTACAGGGTCAGAGACCCAGTACTTC.

The gene calls are TRBV5-1 and TRBJ2-6, with 7 bases that match TRBD1. CDR1 is SGHRS and CDR2 is YFSETQ in the germline V gene. CDR3 length: 18 residues. V lost 0 bases and J lost 1; bases outside the gene matches: 7. CDR3: CASSLGTGPFSGANVLTF. The CDR3 DNA sequence: TGCGCCAGCAGCTTGGGGACAGGACCCTTTTCTGGGGCCAACGTCCTGACTTTC.

Here the CDR3 reads CASSQVSLGSQYF. The CDR3 DNA is TGTGCCAGCAGCCAAGTTTCCCTCGGGAGCCAGTACTTC. J is TRBJ2-5 and V is TRBV4-2; D is possibly TRBD2 (6 bases). In germline, CDR1 is LGHNA, CDR2 YNFKEQ. The CDR3 sequence is 13 residues long. Trimming took off 1 base at V and 10 bases at J, with 13 bases between the two ends.

V is TRBV28 and J is TRBJ2-3; D is unresolved. Germline V CDR1 and CDR2: MDHEN, SYDVKM. V was clipped by 8 bases and J by 3 bases, with 6 bases between them. The CDR3 has 11 residues. The CDR3 DNA reads as TGTGCCAGCCGACGAACAGATACGCAGTATTTT. Protein sequence: CASRRTDTQYF.

J is TRBJ2-7 and V is TRBV7-9; D is ambiguous. The germline V and J ends were trimmed by 5 bases and 4 bases, with 6 bases remaining between them. Germline values: CDR1 SEHNR, CDR2 FQNEAQ (reference sequence). The CDR3 totals 11 residues. This CDR3 reads CASSLQYEQYF. DNA for the CDR3: TGTGCCAGCAGCCTACAATACGAGCAGTACTTC. Drawing the rest from reference TRBV7-9 and TRBJ2-7, the complete variable domain is DTGVSQNPRHKITKRGQNVTFRCDPISEHNRLYWYRQTLGQGPEFLTYFQNEAQLEKSRLLSDRFSAERPKGSFSTLEIQRTEQGDSAMYLCASSLQYEQYFGPGTRLTVT.

Written as DNA, the CDR3 is TGTGCCAGCAGTTTATTTTCGGGACAGGGGGCCTTCTCGTACCAAGAGACCCAGTACTTC. Translating gives CASSLFSGQGAFSYQETQYF. J is TRBJ2-5 and V is TRBV28, with 12 bases fitting TRBD1. In germline, CDR1 is MDHEN, CDR2 SYDVKM. The ends lost 1 base at V and 0 bases at J; junction bases unmatched: 12. This CDR3 is built from 20 residues.

This clone was seen a single time. V gene TRBV10-1 combines with J gene TRBJ2-7; 9 nucleotides agree with TRBD1. V shed 7 bases and J 3 bases; nucleotides not matched to a gene: 10. Per the germline V gene, CDR1 is WNHNN and CDR2 is SYGVQD (reference sequence). The length of the CDR3 is 15 residues. CDR3 residues: CASMIRDREVYEQYF. The CDR3 nucleotides are TGCGCCAGCATGATCCGGGACAGGGAGGTCTACGAGCAGTACTTC.

This sequence joins TRBV7-8 and TRBJ2-1; TRBD2 aligns across 9 bases. The CDR3 spans 17 residues. The ends lost 4 bases at V and 8 bases at J; junction bases unmatched: 15. Germline CDR1 reads SGHVS; CDR2 reads FQNEAQ. CDR3 DNA sequence: TGTGCCAGCAGCTCCCGTAGGGCGGGAGGGCCGAGGGATGAGCAGTTCTTC. Its protein is CASSSRRAGGPRDEQFF.

This chain links TRBV19 with TRBJ2-7; TRBD2 aligns across 13 bases. Germline V gene lookup returns CDR1 LNHDA and CDR2 SQIVND (reference sequence). The V gene end was trimmed by 6 bases and the J gene end by 7 bases; junction bases not matched to a gene: 18. The CDR3 runs to 18 residues. The chain's CDR3 is CASSPAWTSGRGTGEQYF. CDR3 sequence (DNA): TGTGCCAGTAGCCCCGCCTGGACTAGCGGGAGAGGTACCGGAGAGCAGTACTTC.

Concerning this clone itself: Other nucleotide sequences in the sample specify the same CDR3. The chain couples TRBV5-1 to TRBJ1-1, with D possibly matching TRBD1 (5 bases). CDR1 is SGHRS and CDR2 is YFSETQ in the germline V gene. The CDR3 runs to 13 residues. The V and J ends lost 5 bases and 4 bases respectively, with 12 bases between them. The CDR3 bases are TGCGCCAGCAGTTCCCAGGGTGGCACTGAAGCTTTCTTT. Translation: CASSSQGGTEAFF.

This clone was seen more than once but under ten times. CDR3 nucleotides: TGTGCCAGCAGCTTAGGCTTAGCGGTTGACGACGAGCAGTACTTC. Protein product: CASSLGLAVDDEQYF. V is TRBV11-2 and J is TRBJ2-7, with D perhaps matching TRBD2 (6 bases). Per germline, CDR1 SGHAT and CDR2 FQNNGV. The V end was cut by 1 base, the J end by 5 bases, with 15 bases between. The CDR3 has 15 residues.